What follows are 12 T cell receptor beta chains derived from one specimen sequenced in a study of shared clonotypes between healthy human individuals. Clones were sequenced by immunoSEQ multiplex PCR, and TCRdb holds only the in-frame ones, with some missing. The sample records 2 million or so clones, roughly 96% being singletons. The sequencing input was naive CD4+ T cells sorted from blood. As to subset: CD45RA+ positively selected. The source of these receptors is a man aged 18 to 29 in good health.

The chain joins TRBV28 to TRBJ1-5; the match to TRBD1 covers 7 bases. The CDR3 consists of 15 residues. Losses at the gene ends were 2 bases for V and 5 bases for J; bases not matched to a gene: 6. Germline CDR1 reads MDHEN; CDR2 reads SYDVKM. The CDR3 region is CASSLGGGSDQPQHF. The CDR3, as DNA: TGTGCCAGCAGTTTAGGAGGGGGCAGCGATCAGCCCCAGCATTTT.

J is TRBJ2-7 and V is TRBV5-1, with TRBD1 matching 8 bases. CDR3 size: 14 residues. Germline V gene data show CDR1 as SGHRS and CDR2 as YFSETQ. The V and J ends lost 4 bases and 5 bases, in that order; junction bases with no gene match: 8. The CDR3 reads CASSIGTGQDEQYF. As DNA, the CDR3 is TGCGCCAGCAGCATCGGGACAGGCCAAGACGAGCAGTACTTC.

This sequence joins TRBV4-1 and TRBJ2-3; the D call may be TRBD1 or TRBD2 (5 bases each). Germline V gene data show CDR1 as MGHRA and CDR2 as YSYEKL. The CDR3 is 15 amino acids. Deletions cut 4 bases from V and 2 bases from J, with 13 bases between. The CDR3 region is CASSLAGRDTDTQYF. In DNA, the CDR3 is TGCGCCAGCAGCCTCGCGGGCAGGGACACAGATACGCAGTATTTT.

The chain has TRBV5-1 and TRBJ2-6; 7 positions match TRBD1. V dropped 0 bases and J dropped 0; count of bases not matched to a gene: 3. The germline V gene has CDR1 SGHRS and CDR2 YFSETQ. The CDR3 is 17 residues long. The CDR3 loop reads CASSLEGQTSGANVLTF. In DNA form, the CDR3 reads TGCGCCAGCAGCTTGGAGGGACAGACCTCTGGGGCCAACGTCCTGACTTTC.

The rearrangement links TRBV2 to TRBJ1-1; no clear D. The CDR3 runs to 16 residues. The V end lost 2 bases, the J end lost 0 bases, and 13 bases lay between the germline ends. Germline loops: CDR1 SNHLY, CDR2 FYNNEI. The chain's CDR3 is CASSEKGGRMNTEAFF. The DNA for the CDR3 is TGTGCCAGCAGTGAAAAGGGAGGCAGGATGAACACTGAAGCTTTCTTT.

The CDR3 nucleotides read TGCGCCAGCAGCTCGGACAGGGGGTGGAATGGCTACACCTTC. Protein: CASSSDRGWNGYTF. V usage is TRBV5-1 and J usage is TRBJ1-2, with TRBD1 matching 10 bases. J gave up 6 bases and V 3 bases, and 5 bases lay outside the gene matches. The CDR3 has 14 residues. Germline CDR1 reads SGHRS; CDR2 reads YFSETQ.

J is TRBJ2-3 and V is TRBV11-3; TRBD1 matches 7 bases. V lost 5 bases, J lost 1 base, and 6 bases stayed unmatched. Germline CDR1 SGHNT, CDR2 YENEEA. This CDR3 comprises 15 residues. This CDR3 reads CASSPTGAGTDTQYF. DNA for the CDR3: TGTGCCAGCAGCCCAACAGGGGCGGGCACAGATACGCAGTATTTT.

V gene TRBV29-1 combines with J gene TRBJ2-1; TRBD2 matches at 10 bases. Germline V gives CDR1 SQVTM, CDR2 ANQGSEA. V shed 5 bases, J shed 0 bases, and the junction held 10 bases outside the gene matches. The CDR3 length is 17 residues. The CDR3 here is CSVYISLAGVSYNEQFF. CDR3 nucleotide sequence: TGCAGCGTTTACATTAGTCTAGCGGGGGTCTCCTACAATGAGCAGTTCTTC.

The chain is built from TRBV10-3 and TRBJ1-5; D gene uncertain. The germline V gene has CDR1 ENHRY and CDR2 SYGVKD. The CDR3 totals 15 residues. V gave up 3 bases and J gave up 5 bases, with 14 bases separating them. CDR3 coding DNA: TGTGCCATCAGTGATTCGGCAGTCCACGATCAGCCCCAGCATTTT. It yields the protein CAISDSAVHDQPQHF.

V and J are TRBV29-1 and TRBJ1-1, with TRBD1 matching over 7 bases. Per the germline V gene, CDR1 is SQVTM and CDR2 is ANQGSEA. Trimming cost V 4 bases and J 6 bases; bases outside gene matches: 5. The CDR3 is 12 amino acids. DNA of the CDR3: TGCAGCGTTGGGGGGCAGGGGGCTGAAGCTTTCTTT. Its protein is CSVGGQGAEAFF.

V and J are TRBV5-1 and TRBJ2-3; D might be TRBD1 (5 bases). The CDR3 loop spans 16 amino acids. V lost 3 bases and J lost 0, with 14 bases in between. The germline gives CDR1 SGHRS, CDR2 YFSETQ. The CDR3 bases are TGCGCCAGCAGCTCCGCCCAGGGAATTAGCACAGATACGCAGTATTTT. This gives the protein CASSSAQGISTDTQYF. The full variable domain, with the rest looked up from reference TRBV5-1 and TRBJ2-3, is KAGVTQTPRYLIKTRGQQVTLSCSPISGHRSVSWYQQTPGQGLQFLFEYFSETQRNKGNFPGRFSGRQFSNSRSEMNVSTLELGDSALYLCASSSAQGISTDTQYFGPGTRLTVL.

The V call is TRBV5-8, the J call TRBJ1-3; D is ambiguous. This CDR3 is built from 17 residues. Germline values: CDR1 SGHTS, CDR2 YDEGEE. Trimming pared 0 bases from V and 0 bases from J, leaving 13 bases between. CDR3 residues: CASSLAVEGCSGNTIYF. The CDR3 region has the DNA TGTGCCAGCAGCTTGGCCGTGGAGGGTTGCTCTGGAAACACCATATATTTT.